The 18 T cell receptor beta chains given below trace back to one sample, sequenced in a study of control samples from healthy donors and cancer patients. Libraries were prepared by immunoSEQ multiplex PCR; TCRdb keeps only in-frame clonotypes and omits some of them. The table lists 140,000 to 150,000 clones, approximately 92% of them singletons. The sequenced material came from blood. The source is a man aged 25 to 40 in good health.

The V and J genes are TRBV24-1 and TRBJ2-7; D is unclear. Germline assignment: CDR1 KGHDR and CDR2 SFDVKD. The length of the CDR3 is 13 residues. The V end lost 5 bases, the J end lost 2 bases, and 9 bases lay between the germline ends. The CDR3 sequence is CATSVDKTYEQYF. The CDR3 region has the DNA TGTGCCACCAGTGTAGACAAGACCTACGAGCAGTACTTC.

This clone appeared once. The chain uses TRBV7-9 and TRBJ2-3, with TRBD1 matching over 10 bases. V gave up 3 bases and J gave up 1 base; unmatched junction bases: 1. The CDR3 covers 15 residues. Germline CDR1 is SEHNR and CDR2 is FQNEAQ (reference sequence). CDR3 region: CASSFGQGGTDTQYF. The CDR3 nucleotides read TGTGCCAGCAGCTTCGGACAGGGGGGCACAGATACGCAGTATTTT.

J is TRBJ1-1 and V is TRBV9; a weak D match, TRBD1 (6 bases). The V end lost 3 bases, the J end lost 4 bases, and 13 bases lay between the germline ends. Germline V gives CDR1 SGDLS, CDR2 YYNGEE. This CDR3 has 14 residues. This CDR3 is CASSGVGGGTEAFF. CDR3 coding DNA: TGTGCCAGCAGCGGTGTAGGGGGTGGCACTGAAGCTTTCTTT.

The V gene is TRBV27, the J gene TRBJ1-1, with TRBD1 matching 8 bases. V lost 2 bases to trimming and J lost 7 bases; unmatched junction nucleotides: 0. Germline CDR1 MNHEY, CDR2 SMNVEV (reference sequence). This CDR3 comprises 12 residues. The CDR3 DNA sequence: TGTGCCAGCAGTTTAGGGACAGGTGAAGCTTTCTTT. Translated: CASSLGTGEAFF.

The genes are TRBV9 and TRBJ2-3; 12 bases are a match to TRBD2. V lost 0 bases to trimming and J lost 6 bases; unmatched junction nucleotides: 5. This CDR3 region has 16 residues. In germline, CDR1 is SGDLS, CDR2 YYNGEE. DNA of the CDR3: TGTGCCAGCAGCGTAGTTTCTAGCGGGGGGGGCGATACGCAGTATTTT. This sequence encodes CASSVVSSGGGDTQYF.

The chain links TRBV20-1 to TRBJ2-1; tentatively, D is TRBD1 or TRBD2 (5 bases each). V lost 5 bases and J 15 bases, leaving 14 bases between the germline ends. Germline lookup yields CDR1 DFQATT and CDR2 SNEGSKA (reference sequence). The CDR3 spans 10 residues. The CDR3 region has the DNA TGCAGTGCTCAAGGGACGGGGTTGTTCTTC. Its protein product is CSAQGTGLFF.

A note on this clone: In the same sample, other DNA sequences code for this CDR3. The chain is built from TRBV7-3 and TRBJ2-2, with 7 positions matching TRBD1. The J segment lost 0 bases and the V segment lost 2 bases, leaving 0 bases of the junction unmatched. This CDR3 spans 15 amino acids. The germline V gene has CDR1 SGHTA and CDR2 FQGTGA. In nucleotides, the CDR3 is TGTGCCAGCAGCTTACAGGGGGCGAACACCGGGGAGCTGTTTTTT. This translates into CASSLQGANTGELFF. Using reference TRBV7-3 and TRBJ2-2 for the parts outside the CDR3, the full variable domain is GAGVSQTPSNKVTEKGKYVELRCDPISGHTALYWYRQSLGQGPEFLIYFQGTGAADDSGLPNDRFFAVRPEGSVSTLKIQRTERGDSAVYLCASSLQGANTGELFFGEGSRLTVL.

The chain uses TRBV25-1 and TRBJ1-4, with a possible D match to TRBD1 (5 bases). Germline CDR1 reads MGHDK; CDR2 reads SYGVNS. The CDR3 loop spans 15 amino acids. The V gene lost 1 base and the J gene lost 6 bases, with 12 bases spanning the gap. The CDR3 here is CASSEWRGKDEKLFF. CDR3 in DNA: TGTGCCAGCAGTGAATGGAGGGGAAAAGATGAAAAACTGTTTTTT.

The chain uses TRBV18 and TRBJ1-2, with 10 bases that match TRBD1. Trimming removed 3 bases from V and 1 base from J; junction bases left unmatched: 11. Per germline, CDR1 KGHSH and CDR2 LQKENI. The CDR3 has 18 residues. As DNA, the CDR3 is TGTGCCAGCTCACCTTGGGGGACAGGGGCTTTTTTTAACTATGGCTACACCTTC. Its protein product is CASSPWGTGAFFNYGYTF. The full variable domain, with the rest looked up from reference TRBV18 and TRBJ1-2, is NAGVMQNPRHLVRRRGQEARLRCSPMKGHSHVYWYRQLPEEGLKFMVYLQKENIIDESGMPKERFSAEFPKEGPSILRIQQVVRGDSAAYFCASSPWGTGAFFNYGYTFGSGTRLTVV.

The chain has TRBV20-1 and TRBJ2-1; 9 nucleotides agree with TRBD2. The CDR3 is made up of 15 amino acids. Trimming at V came to 3 bases and at J to 6 bases, leaving 9 bases not matched to a gene. Germline V CDR1 and CDR2: DFQATT, SNEGSKA (reference sequence). The CDR3 DNA follows: TGCAGTGCTAGTCTTGGGGTAGCGGGGGTCAATGAGCAGTTCTTC. It encodes CSASLGVAGVNEQFF.

V usage is TRBV12-3 or TRBV12-4 and J usage is TRBJ2-3; D is unresolved. V was shortened by 3 bases and J by 4 bases, with 8 bases between the two germline ends. This CDR3 spans 13 amino acids. The CDR3 region is CASSFGLADTQYF. In nucleotides, the CDR3 is TGTGCCAGCAGTTTTGGTCTAGCAGATACGCAGTATTTT.

V and J are TRBV11-2 and TRBJ1-1, with D unresolved. This CDR3 spans 17 amino acids. The ends were cut back, 4 bases at V and 4 bases at J, with 22 bases in the middle. Germline lookup yields CDR1 SGHAT and CDR2 FQNNGV. The CDR3: CASSSVAGTTPGTEAFF. DNA of the CDR3: TGTGCCAGCAGCTCCGTAGCCGGCACAACCCCGGGCACTGAAGCTTTCTTT.

This sequence joins TRBV30 and TRBJ2-5, with 7 bases lining up with TRBD1. Germline CDR1 is GTSNPN and CDR2 is SVGIG (reference sequence). Trimming took 3 bases from V and 2 from J; bases not matched to a gene: 12. This CDR3 is 16 amino acids long. The CDR3 DNA reads as TGTGCCTGGAGCGGATCACCGGGACAGCTACAAGAGACCCAGTACTTC. Residues: CAWSGSPGQLQETQYF.

The rearrangement links TRBV10-2 to TRBJ2-7; TRBD1 agrees at 8 bases. Trimming took 6 bases from V and 2 from J; bases not matched to a gene: 3. CDR3 length: 13 amino acids. The germline V gene encodes CDR1 WSHSY and CDR2 SAAADI. This CDR3 reads CASRDRVAYEQYF. The CDR3 region has the DNA TGCGCCAGCAGGGACAGGGTTGCCTACGAGCAGTACTTC.

The V and J genes are TRBV14 and TRBJ2-6; D may be TRBD2 (7 bases). CDR3 length equals 18 residues. The germline V gene has CDR1 SGHDN and CDR2 FVKESK. V was cut by 3 bases and J by 2 bases, with 17 bases left in between. Here the CDR3 reads CASSQGGAVVTGANVLTF. In nucleotides, the CDR3 is TGTGCCAGCAGCCAGGGGGGGGCTGTCGTCACTGGGGCCAACGTCCTGACTTTC.

This CDR3 reads CASSQSGQKNTEAFF. The CDR3, as DNA: TGCGCCAGCAGTCAATCGGGGCAGAAGAACACTGAAGCTTTCTTT. J is TRBJ1-1 and V is TRBV23-1; tentatively, D is TRBD1 (5 bases). TRBV23-1 is given ORF status, its function remaining uncertain. This CDR3 comprises 15 residues. With 0 bases removed from V and 1 base from J, the gap between germline ends came to 9 bases.

The chain joins TRBV9 to TRBJ2-1; D unresolved. The CDR3 has 13 amino acids. The V end lost 3 bases, the J end lost 8 bases, and 12 bases lay between the germline ends. From germline, CDR1 is SGDLS and CDR2 YYNGEE. CDR3: CASSEDPLDEQFF. In DNA form, the CDR3 reads TGTGCCAGCAGCGAGGACCCTTTGGATGAGCAGTTCTTC.

J is TRBJ1-2 and V is TRBV5-6, with D maybe TRBD1 (5 bases). Germline CDR1 and CDR2: SGHDT and YYEEEE. Trimming pared 1 base from V and 6 bases from J, leaving 16 bases between. There are 15 residues in the CDR3. The CDR3 region has the DNA TGTGCCAGCAGCTTGAGGGTGGCAGGGTTGGATGGCTACACCTTC. It encodes CASSLRVAGLDGYTF.